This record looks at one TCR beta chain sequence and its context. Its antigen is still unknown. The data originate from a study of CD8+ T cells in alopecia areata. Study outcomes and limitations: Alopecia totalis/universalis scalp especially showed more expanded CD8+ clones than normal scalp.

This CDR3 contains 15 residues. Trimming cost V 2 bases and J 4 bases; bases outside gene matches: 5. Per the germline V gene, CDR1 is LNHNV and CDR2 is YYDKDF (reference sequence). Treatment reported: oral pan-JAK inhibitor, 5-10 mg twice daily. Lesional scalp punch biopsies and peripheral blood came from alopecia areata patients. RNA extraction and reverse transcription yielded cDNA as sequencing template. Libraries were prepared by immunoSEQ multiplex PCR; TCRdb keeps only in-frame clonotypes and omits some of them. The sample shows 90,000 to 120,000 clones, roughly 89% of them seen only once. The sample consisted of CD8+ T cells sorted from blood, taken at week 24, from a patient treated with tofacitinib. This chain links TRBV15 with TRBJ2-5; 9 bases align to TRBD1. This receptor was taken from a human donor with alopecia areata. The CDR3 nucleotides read TGTGCCACCAGCAGACTCTCACAGGGGGCAGAGACCCAGTACTTC. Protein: CATSRLSQGAETQYF.